The clone carrying this TCR beta chain was observed many times. Its antigen is not identified. The CDR3 is 14 residues long. V dropped 6 bases and J dropped 8 bases, with 19 bases sitting between them. The V gene's germline CDR1 is MNHEY and CDR2 SMNVEV (reference sequence). Time point meaning: healthy volunteer bleed at 2 weeks. The total RNA was obtained from whole blood that was not fractionated. This sample is drawn from a study of human T cells and chemical hapten exposure. Study information: Slight differences in pooled library volume were the main source of varying TCR yields across samples. Findings of the study overall: TCRs exceeding a frequency of 1 in 1000 stayed unchanged under DPC sensitization.

Single cDNA molecules in the library carried unique molecular identifiers attached during preparation. MiXCR, run by TCRdb on the RACE reads, gives a single entry per CDR3 protein. The data contain 45,000 or so distinct CDR3 sequences, approximately 4.8% of them singletons. The receptor's source is a human donor in good health. Some clones in this sample may be carry-over from other donors' samples. The gene calls are TRBV27 and TRBJ1-2, with TRBD1 as a possible D gene (5 bases). The specimen was whole blood. This CDR3 reads CASSPAWGNRGYTF. The CDR3 nucleotides are TGTGCCAGCAGCCCCGCGTGGGGGAATCGGGGCTACACCTTC.